The next 14 T cell receptor beta chains were all read from a single sample in a study of cytomegalovirus exposure and HLA in healthy donors. Use of 60 Vbeta and 13 Jbeta primers characterized the PCR. Data came from immunoSEQ multiplex PCR; TCRdb stores just in-frame clones and leaves some out. The repertoire includes approximately 74,000 clones, roughly 80% of them detected once, and approximately 7.3% sits in the top ten. Material: PBMCs. These receptors originate from a middle-aged woman in good health and CMV-seronegative.

This clone was seen just once. This chain connects TRBV15 to TRBJ2-5, with D possibly being TRBD2 (5 bases). The CDR3 totals 15 residues. The germline CDR1 and CDR2 sequences are LNHNV and YYDKDF (reference sequence). Between the trimmed V and J ends, which lost 0 bases and 5 bases, there was a span of 13 bases. The CDR3 bases are TGTGCCACCAGCAGAGAGGCGGGTTTTGGGGAGACCCAGTACTTC. This codes for CATSREAGFGETQYF.

The chain joins TRBV7-2 to TRBJ2-1; a possible D gene is TRBD1 (6 bases). This CDR3 is 14 amino acids long. CDR1 and CDR2 (germline): SGHTA, FQGNSA. V lost 5 bases to trimming and J lost 8 bases, with 16 bases between them. The DNA of the CDR3 is TGTGCCAGCAGCAAGGGACCAGCAGGGGATGAGCAGTTCTTC. Translation: CASSKGPAGDEQFF.

This clone appeared a single time. The chain recombines TRBV5-6 with TRBJ1-1; the D gene is possibly TRBD1 (5 bases). Between the trimmed V and J ends, which lost 0 bases and 6 bases, there was a span of 12 bases. This CDR3 has 14 residues. The germline gives CDR1 SGHDT, CDR2 YYEEEE. The CDR3 region is CASSLGGVPSEAFF. The CDR3, as DNA: TGTGCCAGCAGCTTGGGGGGCGTGCCGTCTGAAGCTTTCTTT.

This clone turned up a few times. The chain is built from TRBV15 and TRBJ1-5, with D perhaps matching TRBD1 (5 bases). CDR1 is LNHNV, CDR2 YYDKDF, per germline (reference sequence). CDR3 size: 14 residues. V gave up 0 bases and J gave up 7 bases, with 10 bases separating them. Here the CDR3 reads CATSRDRGQQPQHF. CDR3 in DNA: TGTGCCACCAGCAGAGATCGTGGACAACAGCCCCAGCATTTT.

V and J are TRBV2 and TRBJ2-7; no definite D call. The CDR3 consists of 12 residues. The V end was cut by 5 bases, the J end by 3 bases, with 8 bases between. CDR1 and CDR2 from the germline V gene are SNHLY and FYNNEI. The CDR3 DNA reads as TGTGCCAGCAGTAAAACGGGCTACGAGCAGTACTTC. This translates into CASSKTGYEQYF. The full variable domain, completed using reference TRBV2 and TRBJ2-7, is EPEVTQTPSHQVTQMGQEVILRCVPISNHLYFYWYRQILGQKVEFLVSFYNNEISEKSEIFDDQFSVERPDGSNFTLKIRSTKLEDSAMYFCASSKTGYEQYFGPGTRLTVT.

The V and J genes are TRBV7-8 and TRBJ2-1; TRBD1 agrees at 9 bases. This CDR3 has 17 amino acids. Germline V gene lookup returns CDR1 SGHVS and CDR2 FQNEAQ. V was pared by 5 bases and J by 4 bases, with 12 bases of the junction left unmatched. In DNA, the CDR3 is TGTGCCAGCAGCCTAGACCGCGGGACAGGGACGTACAATGAGCAGTTCTTC. Translation: CASSLDRGTGTYNEQFF.

The chain joins TRBV10-3 to TRBJ1-5; the match to TRBD1 covers 10 bases. V shed 7 bases, J shed 5 bases, and the junction held 8 bases outside the gene matches. The CDR3 is 15 residues long. Germline V gene sequence: CDR1 ENHRY, CDR2 SYGVKD. The CDR3 DNA reads as TGTGCCATCAACATCGGACAGGGGGGTGATCAGCCCCAGCATTTT. Amino acids: CAINIGQGGDQPQHF.

V is TRBV5-8 and J is TRBJ1-5; 9 bases are shared with TRBD1. The CDR3 sequence is 16 residues long. The V gene's germline CDR1 is SGHTS and CDR2 YDEGEE. The V and J ends lost 4 bases and 1 base, in that order; junction bases with no gene match: 6. CDR3 DNA sequence: TGTGCCAGCAGCGAAGAGGGGACAGGGAGCAATCAGCCCCAGCATTTT. It encodes CASSEEGTGSNQPQHF.

J is TRBJ1-1 and V is TRBV11-3; D remains ambiguous. Trimming took 3 bases from V and 5 from J, leaving 10 bases between them. The CDR3 consists of 13 residues. In germline, CDR1 is SGHNT, CDR2 YENEEA. The CDR3 reads CASSLRPGTEAFF. CDR3 nucleotides: TGTGCCAGCAGCTTGAGGCCGGGTACTGAAGCTTTCTTT.

This chain uses TRBV4-3 with TRBJ1-4; 10 bases agree with TRBD1. Germline assignment: CDR1 LGHNA and CDR2 YSLEER. J gave up 6 bases and V 4 bases, and 14 bases lay outside the gene matches. The CDR3 runs 18 residues. CDR3 in amino acids: CASSRTLGQGVWDEKLFF. CDR3 sequence (DNA): TGCGCCAGCAGCCGGACCCTAGGACAGGGGGTGTGGGATGAAAAACTGTTTTTT.

This clone has only one observation. The V and J genes are TRBV6-1 and TRBJ1-2; 7 positions agree with TRBD1. This CDR3 has 13 amino acids. V dropped 7 bases and J dropped 4; count of bases not matched to a gene: 6. Germline V lookup: CDR1 MNHNS, CDR2 SASEGT. CDR3 sequence: CASNLQGRYGYTF. CDR3 bases: TGTGCCAGCAACCTACAGGGGCGCTATGGCTACACCTTC.

The J gene is TRBJ1-6, the V gene TRBV5-1; D is possibly TRBD1 (6 bases). V was shortened by 0 bases and J by 9 bases, with 13 bases between the two germline ends. This CDR3 has 15 amino acids. The germline V gene has CDR1 SGHRS and CDR2 YFSETQ. The CDR3 loop reads CASSLEPGVGSPLHF. The CDR3 DNA reads as TGCGCCAGCAGCTTGGAGCCAGGGGTTGGTTCACCCCTCCACTTT.

CDR3 region: CASSVSGTGRSGNTIYF. In nucleotides, the CDR3 is TGTGCCAGCAGCGTCTCCGGGACAGGGCGCTCTGGAAACACCATATATTTT. The chain is built from TRBV9 and TRBJ1-3, with 9 positions matching TRBD1. The CDR3 runs to 17 residues. The ends lost 2 bases at V and 0 bases at J; junction bases unmatched: 6. CDR1 SGDLS and CDR2 YYNGEE come from the germline V gene.

The chain uses TRBV19 and TRBJ1-3; TRBD1 is a possible D gene (5 bases). Trimming took off 9 bases at V and 0 bases at J, with 12 bases between the two ends. Germline V gives CDR1 LNHDA, CDR2 SQIVND (reference sequence). The CDR3 sequence is 14 residues long. The CDR3 coding sequence is TGTGCCAGCGGCCGACAGCCCTCTGGAAACACCATATATTTT. It codes for CASGRQPSGNTIYF.